Listed below are T cell receptor beta chains from one sample, sequenced in a study of identical twins. TCRdb re-called the 5' RACE reads through MiXCR, storing one row per CDR3 protein. Of approximately 680,000 distinct CDR3 sequences listed, roughly 7.1% were seen once; the top ten hold 1.6%. These data are also associated with another study on yellow fever vaccine responses in identical twins.

Specimen: PBMCs. The source is a woman aged 18-29 years in good health. Each CDR3 is given with its conserved first and last residue. The D gene is left open where the match is weak. A row's size may be missing; if present it is once, few, many or a size class.

d_call	cdr3_length	clone_size	v_call	j_call	cdr3_aa	cdr3_nt
NA	16	many	TRBV18	TRBJ2-2	CASSPLQLGDTGELFF	TGTGCCAGCTCACCACTTCAACTAGGAGACACCGGGGAGCTGTTTTTT
NA	16	NA	TRBV5-1	TRBJ2-4	CASSLGDYVAKNIQYF	TGCGCCAGCAGCTTGGGTGACTACGTAGCCAAAAACATTCAGTACTTC
NA	14	few	TRBV4-2	TRBJ2-2	CASSQAWGTGELFF	TGTGCCAGCAGCCAGGCCTGGGGCACCGGGGAGCTGTTTTTT
TRBD1	15	many	TRBV11-2	TRBJ2-5	CASSVGTGRGETQYF	TGTGCCAGCAGCGTTGGGACAGGGCGTGGGGAGACCCAGTACTTC
NA	13	few	TRBV6-1	TRBJ1-1	CASSGMQITEAFF	TGTGCCAGCTCTGGTATGCAGATTACTGAAGCTTTCTTT
TRBD2	18	many	TRBV4-1	TRBJ2-2	CASSQDVWKRGGTGELFF	TGCGCCAGCAGCCAAGACGTTTGGAAGCGGGGGGGCACCGGGGAGCTGTTTTTT
NA	16	NA	TRBV12-3/TRBV12-4	TRBJ2-1	CASSRPLLAGRNEQFF	TGTGCCAGCAGTCGGCCCCTTCTGGCAGGGAGGAATGAGCAGTTCTTC
TRBD2	13	NA	TRBV10-3	TRBJ2-7	CAISEGAGDEQYF	TGTGCCATCAGTGAGGGAGCGGGGGACGAGCAGTACTTC
NA	13	NA	TRBV7-6	TRBJ2-5	CASSYRVQETQYF	TGTGCCAGCAGCTACAGGGTCCAAGAGACCCAGTACTTC
TRBD2	13	NA	TRBV29-1	TRBJ2-3	CSVGGLAGDTQYF	TGCAGCGTCGGCGGACTAGCTGGAGATACGCAGTATTTT
NA	12	many	TRBV28	TRBJ2-7	CASRTGEHEQYF	TGTGCCAGCAGGACCGGTGAACACGAGCAGTACTTC
TRBD1	14	few	TRBV12-3/TRBV12-4	TRBJ2-3	CASSWGQRTDTQYF	TGTGCCAGCAGTTGGGGACAGCGCACAGATACGCAGTATTTT
NA	16	many	TRBV12-3/TRBV12-4	TRBJ1-2	CASSPRGGGTSYGYTF	TGTGCCAGCAGTCCGCGGGGGGGGGGGACCTCCTACGGCTACACCTTC